One sample yielded the 12 T cell receptor beta chains listed below, sequenced in a study of T-cell reconstitution after alpha-beta-depleted transplantation in children. The TCRbeta library incorporated unique molecular identifiers. Each CDR3 protein gets one entry after TCRdb re-called the PCR reads with MiXCR. This table has about 490,000 distinct CDR3 sequences, about 10% appearing once. The source material was PBMCs, sampled before TCRalphabeta/CD19-depleted stem cell transplant. The receptors originated from a child aged 2-9 years with inherited bone marrow failure, due to receive a stem cell transplant.

To note about this clonotype: This may arise from a read error, as a much more abundant clone is one base away. This chain uses TRBV6-2 or TRBV6-3 with TRBJ1-4; D is unresolved. Germline V gives CDR1 MNHEY, CDR2 SVGEGT. The CDR3 totals 14 residues. DNA of the CDR3: TGTGCCAGCAGTTATGGTACAGACGCCGGAAAACTGATTTTT. Protein product: CASSYGTDAGKLIF.

This clonotype came up a few times. CDR3 loop: CASSLATSGRGLGDNEQFF. The CDR3, as DNA: TGTGCCAGCAGCTTAGCTACTAGCGGGAGGGGCCTTGGGGACAATGAGCAGTTCTTC. This chain joins TRBV7-2 and TRBJ2-1; 13 bases match TRBD2. This CDR3 has 19 residues. Germline V lookup: CDR1 SGHTA, CDR2 FQGNSA. J gave up 5 bases and V 0 bases, and 10 bases lay outside the gene matches.

This chain links TRBV9 with TRBJ2-3, with 10 bases lining up with TRBD2. The junction had 10 bases not matched to a gene; V was cut back by 4 bases and J by 5 bases. The CDR3 has 16 residues. Germline V CDR1 and CDR2: SGDLS, YYNGEE. The CDR3: CASSPDSGRFEDTQYF. The CDR3 DNA sequence: TGTGCCAGCAGCCCCGATAGCGGGAGGTTTGAAGATACGCAGTATTTT.

The chain is built from TRBV20-1 and TRBJ1-1; D is ambiguous. Germline assignment: CDR1 DFQATT and CDR2 SNEGSKA (reference sequence). Trimming stripped 1 base from V and 3 bases from J, with 9 bases between. This CDR3 spans 13 amino acids. The DNA for the CDR3 is TGCAGTGCTAGAGTCCCGGGGTACACTGAAGCTTTCTTT. Protein product: CSARVPGYTEAFF.

This clonotype was recorded at least ten times. The rearrangement joins TRBV4-1 to TRBJ2-3; D may be TRBD2 (6 bases). Looked up from germline, CDR1 is MGHRA and CDR2 is YSYEKL. This CDR3 region has 13 residues. Trimming left V 2 bases short and J 6 bases short, with 9 bases between. The CDR3 DNA follows: TGCGCCAGCAGCCAACCGGGAGCGGATACGCAGTATTTT. Residues: CASSQPGADTQYF.

This clonotype turned up a few times. V gene TRBV15 combines with J gene TRBJ2-3; tentative D call: TRBD2 (6 bases). The germline gives CDR1 LNHNV, CDR2 YYDKDF (reference sequence). V lost 3 bases and J lost 2, with 12 bases in between. This CDR3 has 15 amino acids. CDR3 nucleotides: TGTGCCACCAGCAGGGCCATAGCGGCCACAGATACGCAGTATTTT. Amino acid sequence: CATSRAIAATDTQYF.

This clonotype was seen a few times. The rearrangement uses TRBV4-3 and TRBJ2-1; 7 bases map to TRBD2. The CDR3 is 18 amino acids. Trimming removed 0 bases from V and 9 bases from J; junction bases left unmatched: 17. Germline CDR1 reads LGHNA; CDR2 reads YSLEER. The CDR3 region has the DNA TGCGCCAGCAGCCAAGATTATTGGCCTAGCGGAGAGGTGAGTGAGCAGTTCTTC. Its translation is CASSQDYWPSGEVSEQFF.

This clonotype appeared many times. The chain joins TRBV20-1 to TRBJ2-7, with TRBD1 matching 9 bases. After removal of 6 bases from V and 4 bases from J, the junction contained 7 bases not matched to a gene. Germline lookup yields CDR1 DFQATT and CDR2 SNEGSKA (reference sequence). The CDR3 has 13 residues. The CDR3 protein is CSAAGDRAYEQYF. The CDR3 nucleotides are TGCAGTGCCGCCGGGGACAGGGCGTACGAGCAGTACTTC.

The chain carries TRBV6-1 and TRBJ2-1, with 7 bases fitting TRBD1. The CDR3 is made up of 16 amino acids. From germline, CDR1 is MNHNS and CDR2 SASEGT. J lost 2 bases, V lost 2 bases, and 6 bases had no gene match. CDR3 nucleotides: TGTGCCAGCAGTGAAAGGGGGCAGGGCCCCTACAATGAGCAGTTCTTC. Its translation: CASSERGQGPYNEQFF.

This clonotype was counted between two and nine times. This chain uses TRBV24-1 with TRBJ2-1; D tentatively fits TRBD1 or TRBD2 (5 bases each). V lost 2 bases and J 4 bases, leaving 11 bases between the germline ends. Germline V gene lookup returns CDR1 KGHDR and CDR2 SFDVKD. The CDR3 is made up of 15 amino acids. The CDR3 loop reads CATSDWGLGYNEQFF. For the CDR3, the DNA is TGTGCCACCAGTGATTGGGGGTTAGGATACAATGAGCAGTTCTTC.

In its sample, this clonotype was seen a few times. The chain carries TRBV18 and TRBJ2-1; D perhaps matches TRBD1 (5 bases). CDR3 size: 15 residues. Germline V CDR1 and CDR2: KGHSH, LQKENI. V shed 2 bases and J shed 2 bases, with 10 bases lying between them. In DNA, the CDR3 is TGTGCCAGCTCACCAGCGCAGGGCACCTACAATGAGCAGTTCTTC. It codes for CASSPAQGTYNEQFF.

J is TRBJ2-5 and V is TRBV5-4; D is unclear. In germline, CDR1 is SGHNT, CDR2 YYREEE (reference sequence). The CDR3 is 14 amino acids. Trimming took off 0 bases at V and 0 bases at J, with 6 bases between the two ends. This CDR3 is CASSLATDQETQYF. CDR3 bases: TGTGCCAGCAGCTTGGCCACGGACCAAGAGACCCAGTACTTC.